This T cell receptor beta chain was sequenced during a study of CD8+CD57+ T cells in acquired aplastic anemia. Across the whole study: Isolated CD4+ and CD8+ cells, once sorted, yielded DNA averaging around 3 ug.

Selection for sequencing was limited to patients who had shown CD8+CD57+ cell expansion by flow cytometry. About this clonotype: Its antigen is unidentified.

Germline loops: CDR1 SGHTA, CDR2 FQGNSA. Trimming pared 3 bases from V and 3 bases from J, leaving 9 bases between. There are 13 residues in the CDR3. Investigators profiled TCR beta VDJ and CDR3 from genomic DNA template. TCRdb re-analysed the reads in MiXCR, keeping a single row per CDR3 protein. Of about 120,000 distinct CDR3 sequences listed, 50% to 70% are singletons. Findings and limits, study-wide: Patients shared 25 to 35 CD8+ CDR3 sequences with controls. Patients and controls were not found to differ significantly in CD8+ Simpson's diversity.

The material sequenced was sorted CD4+, CD8+, or CD8+CD57+ T cells (not recorded which) from PBMCs. This TCR was sampled from a human donor with aplastic anemia. The rearrangement uses TRBV7-2 and TRBJ2-7; D is undetermined. CDR3 coding DNA: TGTGCCAGCAGCTTCCCCGACAACTACGAGCAGTACTTC. This encodes CASSFPDNYEQYF.